A single sample is the source of the 23 T cell receptor beta chains below, sequenced in a study of cytomegalovirus exposure and HLA in healthy donors. Both 60 Vbeta primers and 13 Jbeta primers went into the PCR. TCRdb's table, derived via immunoSEQ multiplex PCR, lists solely in-frame clones and lacks some. This sample contains 40,000 to 50,000 clones. What was sequenced was PBMCs. Receptor source: a woman in her thirties or forties in good health and CMV-seronegative.

The gene calls are TRBV15 and TRBJ2-7; maybe TRBD2 (5 bases). The ends were cut back, 3 bases at V and 5 bases at J, with 17 bases in the middle. CDR3 length: 15 residues. CDR1 and CDR2 (germline): LNHNV, YYDKDF (reference sequence). Here the CDR3 DNA reads TGTGCCACCAGCAGGACCGGGAAAGGGTCCCACGAGCAGTACTTC. It codes for CATSRTGKGSHEQYF.

V usage is TRBV28 and J usage is TRBJ1-3; D perhaps matches TRBD1 (6 bases). The CDR3 spans 16 residues. Germline CDR1 is MDHEN and CDR2 is SYDVKM. The V and J ends lost 4 bases and 4 bases respectively, with 17 bases between them. For the CDR3, the DNA is TGTGCCAGCAGTTATTGGAACAGGGCTCAAGGAAACACCATATATTTT. It codes for CASSYWNRAQGNTIYF.

The chain joins TRBV4-3 to TRBJ2-7, with 7 bases identical to TRBD2. V gave up 4 bases and J gave up 5 bases; unmatched junction bases: 11. Per germline, CDR1 LGHNA and CDR2 YSLEER. The CDR3 loop spans 15 amino acids. The DNA for the CDR3 is TGCGCCAGCAGCCCTCAAGAGGGGAGGGTACACGAGCAGTACTTC. Residues: CASSPQEGRVHEQYF.

The CDR3 protein is CATSRASREKLFF. The DNA for the CDR3 is TGTGCCACCAGCAGAGCATCTAGGGAAAAACTGTTTTTT. The rearrangement joins TRBV15 to TRBJ1-4; no reliable D call. Germline V gives CDR1 LNHNV, CDR2 YYDKDF (reference sequence). Trimming cost V 1 base and J 8 bases, with 8 bases left between them. The CDR3 loop spans 13 amino acids. The entire variable domain, with the rest obtained from reference TRBV15 and TRBJ1-4, is as follows: DAMVIQNPRYQVTQFGKPVTLSCSQTLNHNVMYWYQQKSSQAPKLLFHYYDKDFNNEADTPDNFQSRRPNTSFCFLDIRSPGLGDTAMYLCATSRASREKLFFGSGTQLSVL.

For the CDR3, the DNA is TGCGCCAGCAGCTTGGAGACAGGGGGGCCCTACGAGCAGTACTTC. It translates to CASSLETGGPYEQYF. The chain recombines TRBV5-1 with TRBJ2-7; 9 bases align to TRBD1. The CDR3 runs 15 residues. The V gene's germline CDR1 is SGHRS and CDR2 YFSETQ. Trimming removed 0 bases from V and 2 bases from J; junction bases left unmatched: 3.

This chain uses TRBV30 with TRBJ1-2; perhaps TRBD1 as D (5 bases). Germline values: CDR1 GTSNPN, CDR2 SVGIG (reference sequence). This CDR3 is built from 12 residues. V was trimmed by 7 bases and J by 6 bases, leaving 15 bases between them. The CDR3 reads CAFDRGGNGYTF. The CDR3 DNA follows: TGTGCCTTTGATCGGGGGGGAAATGGCTACACCTTC.

V usage is TRBV4-1 and J usage is TRBJ2-2, with 12 bases lining up with TRBD2. V was clipped by 6 bases and J by 6 bases; unmatched bases: 5. CDR1 and CDR2 from the germline V gene are MGHRA and YSYEKL. The CDR3 is 15 residues long. The CDR3 is CASSRLAGESGELFF. DNA for the CDR3: TGCGCCAGCAGTCGACTAGCGGGAGAATCCGGGGAGCTGTTTTTT.

This chain links TRBV28 with TRBJ2-7; 10 nucleotides line up with TRBD1. Germline-derived CDR1 and CDR2 are MDHEN and SYDVKM. The V segment lost 2 bases and the J segment 11 bases; nucleotides outside the gene matches: 3. The CDR3 runs to 12 residues. In DNA form, the CDR3 reads TGTGCCAGCAGTTTACTAGGACAGGGGGAGTACTTC. Translated, it gives CASSLLGQGEYF.

This chain uses TRBV2 with TRBJ1-2, with D possibly TRBD1 on 6 matching bases. V lost 2 bases, J lost 3 bases, and 7 bases lay in between. From germline, CDR1 is SNHLY and CDR2 FYNNEI. The CDR3 totals 13 residues. The CDR3 DNA is TGTGCCAGCAGTGAAAGGACAGACTATGGCTACACCTTC. The encoded protein is CASSERTDYGYTF.

The chain carries TRBV29-1 and TRBJ1-2, with a tentative D call TRBD1 (5 bases). The germline V gene encodes CDR1 SQVTM and CDR2 ANQGSEA. V shed 4 bases and J shed 3 bases, with 12 bases lying between them. The CDR3 covers 13 residues. CDR3 sequence reads: CSVGRGADYGYTF. In DNA, the CDR3 is TGCAGCGTTGGGAGGGGCGCGGACTATGGCTACACCTTC.

The chain carries TRBV5-6 and TRBJ2-6, with 9 positions matching TRBD1. Germline values: CDR1 SGHDT, CDR2 YYEEEE. With V trimmed by 2 bases and J by 1 base, 7 bases remained unmatched. This CDR3 comprises 18 residues. The CDR3: CASSFRRTGVSGANVLTF. The CDR3 DNA sequence: TGTGCCAGCAGCTTTAGAAGGACAGGGGTGTCTGGGGCCAACGTCCTGACTTTC.

This sequence joins TRBV5-6 and TRBJ1-2; TRBD1 matches at 8 bases. Per germline, CDR1 SGHDT and CDR2 YYEEEE. J lost 5 bases, V lost 6 bases, and 9 bases had no gene match. The CDR3 contains 14 residues. CDR3 loop: CASTPDRGGYGYTF. The CDR3 DNA sequence: TGTGCCAGCACCCCCGACAGGGGAGGATATGGCTACACCTTC. Complete variable domain (other parts from reference TRBV5-6 and TRBJ1-2): DAGVTQSPTHLIKTRGQQVTLRCSPKSGHDTVSWYQQALGQGPQFIFQYYEEEERQRGNFPDRFSGHQFPNYSSELNVNALLLGDSALYLCASTPDRGGYGYTFGSGTRLTVV.

This chain connects TRBV9 to TRBJ1-2; TRBD1 matches 8 bases. This CDR3 is 15 amino acids long. The V gene's germline CDR1 is SGDLS and CDR2 YYNGEE. The V segment lost 3 bases and the J segment 0 bases; nucleotides outside the gene matches: 4. This chain's CDR3 is CASSARTGPNYGYTF. The CDR3 DNA reads as TGTGCCAGCAGCGCGCGGACAGGGCCTAACTATGGCTACACCTTC. Complete variable domain (other parts from reference TRBV9 and TRBJ1-2): DSGVTQTPKHLITATGQRVTLRCSPRSGDLSVYWYQQSLDQGLQFLIQYYNGEERAKGNILERFSAQQFPDLHSELNLSSLELGDSALYFCASSARTGPNYGYTFGSGTRLTVV.

The chain uses TRBV5-1 and TRBJ1-1; D remains unclear. Germline CDR1 and CDR2: SGHRS and YFSETQ. V lost 0 bases and J lost 0, with 3 bases in between. The CDR3 runs 13 residues. The CDR3 coding sequence is TGCGCCAGCAGCTTGGCCTTGAACACTGAAGCTTTCTTT. Encoded protein: CASSLALNTEAFF.

V gene TRBV7-2 combines with J gene TRBJ2-7, with D possibly TRBD2 on 5 matching bases. Germline V lookup: CDR1 SGHTA, CDR2 FQGNSA. The CDR3 has 15 residues. Trimming pared 5 bases from V and 5 bases from J, leaving 19 bases between. CDR3 loop: CASSPFPRGRDEQYF. In DNA form, the CDR3 reads TGTGCCAGCAGCCCCTTTCCTAGAGGGCGCGACGAGCAGTACTTC.

V is TRBV28 and J is TRBJ1-2; possible D gene TRBD1, 6 bases. The V gene lost 2 bases and the J gene lost 0 bases, with 10 bases spanning the gap. The CDR3 runs 15 residues. CDR1 is MDHEN and CDR2 is SYDVKM in the germline V gene. Written as DNA, the CDR3 is TGTGCCAGCAGTTTAGGGACAAGGACTAACTATGGCTACACCTTC. Its protein is CASSLGTRTNYGYTF.

J is TRBJ2-1 and V is TRBV27; 13 bases map to TRBD2. Per germline, CDR1 MNHEY and CDR2 SMNVEV (reference sequence). This CDR3 contains 18 residues. Trimming at V came to 1 base and at J to 10 bases, leaving 13 bases not matched to a gene. This CDR3 is CASSLFYSGLAGSDEQFF. In DNA, the CDR3 is TGTGCCAGCAGTTTATTTTACTCGGGACTAGCGGGGTCAGACGAGCAGTTCTTC.

The chain is built from TRBV28 and TRBJ2-3, with D maybe TRBD1 (6 bases). This CDR3 has 15 residues. V was trimmed by 3 bases and J by 3 bases, leaving 13 bases between them. Germline loops: CDR1 MDHEN, CDR2 SYDVKM. CDR3 residues: CASSFRQDSTDTQYF. The CDR3 DNA reads TGTGCCAGCAGTTTTCGACAGGATTCAACAGATACGCAGTATTTT.

This chain uses TRBV29-1 with TRBJ2-3, with TRBD2 matching over 11 bases. V lost 3 bases, J lost 1 base, and 3 bases stayed unmatched. The CDR3 sequence is 15 residues long. The germline V gene has CDR1 SQVTM and CDR2 ANQGSEA. The CDR3 loop is CSVDGLAGRTDTQYF. The CDR3 coding sequence is TGCAGCGTTGACGGACTAGCGGGTCGCACAGATACGCAGTATTTT.

The chain combines TRBV28 with TRBJ2-7, with D perhaps matching TRBD1 (6 bases). Germline values: CDR1 MDHEN, CDR2 SYDVKM. The germline V and J ends were trimmed by 7 bases and 2 bases, with 15 bases remaining between them. CDR3 length equals 14 residues. The CDR3 sequence is CASIGWTAAYEQYF. In DNA form, the CDR3 reads TGTGCCAGCATTGGATGGACAGCCGCCTACGAGCAGTACTTC.

V usage is TRBV27 and J usage is TRBJ1-5; D gene uncertain. Trimming left V 3 bases short and J 1 base short, with 7 bases between. Germline values: CDR1 MNHEY, CDR2 SMNVEV (reference sequence). The CDR3 has 14 residues. The CDR3 loop reads CASSFGGSNQPQHF. The CDR3 DNA is TGTGCCAGCAGTTTCGGAGGGAGCAATCAGCCCCAGCATTTT.

V usage is TRBV9 and J usage is TRBJ2-7, with TRBD2 identical over 9 bases. CDR1 and CDR2 from the germline V gene are SGDLS and YYNGEE. The J segment lost 6 bases and the V segment lost 0 bases, leaving 10 bases of the junction unmatched. The CDR3 length is 16 residues. The chain's CDR3 is CASSVGPSGTASEQYF. CDR3 coding DNA: TGTGCCAGCAGCGTAGGCCCTAGCGGGACGGCTAGCGAGCAGTACTTC. Full variable domain (rest looked up from reference TRBV9 and TRBJ2-7): DSGVTQTPKHLITATGQRVTLRCSPRSGDLSVYWYQQSLDQGLQFLIQYYNGEERAKGNILERFSAQQFPDLHSELNLSSLELGDSALYFCASSVGPSGTASEQYFGPGTRLTVT.

The chain joins TRBV30 to TRBJ2-1; 7 positions match TRBD2. The trim removed 3 bases at V and 12 bases at J, leaving 8 bases unmatched. CDR1 is GTSNPN and CDR2 is SVGIG in the germline V gene (reference sequence). This CDR3 is built from 12 residues. CDR3 sequence: CAWRRGGDGQFF. CDR3 sequence (DNA): TGTGCCTGGAGGAGGGGAGGGGATGGGCAGTTCTTC.